This T cell receptor (beta chain) was identified in a study of shared clonotypes between healthy human individuals. Findings of the study overall: Naive subsets typically showed greater estimated richness than memory subsets.

Some clones are missing from TCRdb's copy, which holds only in-frame ones; the method was immunoSEQ multiplex PCR. The sample has about 2,500,000 clones; approximately 92% are singletons. With V trimmed by 5 bases and J by 2 bases, 10 bases remained unmatched. In germline, CDR1 is SEHNR, CDR2 FQNEAQ (reference sequence). The CDR3 extends over 16 amino acids. There were no recent acute infections or vaccinations among the donors, who were healthy HIV-negative adults. About this clone: Its antigen is unknown.

The V gene is TRBV7-9, the J gene TRBJ2-3; 7 nucleotides match TRBD2. Sequenced input: naive CD4+ T cells sorted from blood. The subset here: CD45RA+ positively selected. The sequence was collected from a man between 18 and 35 years old in good health. This CDR3 reads CASSRRLARNTDTQYF. CDR3 bases: TGTGCCAGCAGCCGAAGACTAGCTCGGAACACAGATACGCAGTATTTT.